This T cell receptor (beta chain) was documented in a study of graft-versus-host responses after intestinal transplantation. Study-wide background: The transplants performed in recipients were multivisceral, liver-intestinal, or isolated intestinal.

The table came from immunoSEQ multiplex PCR; TCRdb's copy has only in-frame clones and leaves some out. Seen here are approximately 92,000 clones, around 90% observed once, and the top ten hold approximately 5.5%. To note about this clone: The target antigen is unknown.

Sequenced here: unstimulated CD8+ T cells sorted from spleen or lymph node cells, sampled before intestinal transplant. The sequence was obtained from a human donor who received an intestinal transplant.

As DNA, the CDR3 is TGTGCCAGCAGCAGTCAGGACCGGGACTTCAATGAGCAGTTCTTC. Its translation is CASSSQDRDFNEQFF. V gene TRBV5-4 combines with J gene TRBJ2-1; possibly TRBD2 for D (6 bases). Trimming took off 4 bases at V and 6 bases at J, with 17 bases between the two ends. The CDR3 is made up of 15 amino acids. The V gene's germline CDR1 is SGHNT and CDR2 YYREEE (reference sequence).